The rows below give T cell receptor beta chains drawn from one sample of a study of blood T cell repertoires in COVID-19. Sequencing was performed with immunoSEQ multiplex PCR; in TCRdb, only in-frame clones are kept and a portion is missing. Of approximately 490,000 clones listed, roughly 90% are singletons. The sequencing sample was made of PBMCs or T cells enriched from blood (not recorded which). The receptors stem from a woman aged 18-29 years who had recovered from COVID-19. Both conserved end residues are part of each CDR3. D genes are given only for firm matches. Clone size is not always given. Where it is, it says once, few, many or a class for expanded clones.

size: -; J: TRBJ1-2; V: TRBV28; D: -; CDR3: CASRPSRSYGYTF; DNA: TGTGCCAGCAGACCGAGCAGGTCTTATGGCTACACCTTC
size: once; J: TRBJ2-2; V: TRBV5-1; D: -; CDR3: CASSASYRDSGELFF; DNA: TGCGCCAGCAGCGCCTCCTACAGGGATTCCGGGGAGCTGTTTTTT
size: -; J: TRBJ2-3; V: TRBV30; D: -; CDR3: CAWSVTYTDTQYF; DNA: TGTGCCTGGAGTGTAACCTACACAGATACGCAGTATTTT
size: -; J: TRBJ2-1; V: TRBV19; D: TRBD2; CDR3: CASSEPGLAGVDEQFF; DNA: TGTGCCAGTAGCGAGCCGGGACTAGCGGGGGTCGATGAGCAGTTCTTC
size: -; J: TRBJ1-2; V: TRBV28; D: -; CDR3: CASIHSQGGSTF; DNA: TGTGCCAGCATTCATTCCCAGGGAGGGAGCACCTTC
size: -; J: TRBJ1-2; V: TRBV10-1; D: -; CDR3: CASRRNTSGYGYTF; DNA: TGCGCCAGCAGGCGGAATACTAGCGGCTATGGCTACACCTTC
size: -; J: TRBJ2-3; V: TRBV11-2; D: -; CDR3: CASSRDSEDTQYF; DNA: TGTGCCAGCAGCCGGGACTCTGAAGATACGCAGTATTTT
size: -; J: TRBJ2-2; V: TRBV28; D: TRBD1; CDR3: CASSLNPGQEAGELFF; DNA: TGTGCCAGCAGCTTGAATCCGGGACAGGAGGCCGGGGAGCTGTTTTTT
size: -; J: TRBJ2-5; V: TRBV6-5; D: TRBD2; CDR3: CASSYSGLAGQETQYF; DNA: TGTGCCAGCAGTTACTCTGGACTAGCGGGGCAAGAGACCCAGTACTTC
size: -; J: TRBJ1-2; V: TRBV3-1/TRBV3-2; D: TRBD1; CDR3: CASSPGDSHYGYTF; DNA: TGTGCCAGCAGCCCGGGGGACAGTCACTATGGCTACACCTTC
size: -; J: TRBJ2-7; V: TRBV7-6; D: -; CDR3: CASSFTQYEQYF; DNA: TGTGCCAGCAGCTTTACTCAATACGAGCAGTACTTC
size: -; J: TRBJ2-2; V: TRBV5-1; D: TRBD2; CDR3: CASSSRTSGGETGELFF; DNA: TGCGCCAGCAGCTCCAGGACTAGCGGGGGGGAAACCGGGGAGCTGTTTTTT
size: -; J: TRBJ2-2; V: TRBV11-2; D: -; CDR3: CASTLWTANTGELFF; DNA: TGTGCCAGCACCCTATGGACAGCCAACACCGGGGAGCTGTTTTTT
size: -; J: TRBJ2-7; V: TRBV10-2; D: -; CDR3: CASSESSQSYEQYF; DNA: TGCGCCAGCAGTGAGAGTTCCCAGTCCTACGAGCAGTACTTC
size: -; J: TRBJ2-1; V: TRBV3-1/TRBV3-2; D: TRBD2; CDR3: CASSHRGSGGREWNEQFF; DNA: TGTGCCAGCAGCCACCGGGGTAGCGGGGGTAGAGAGTGGAATGAGCAGTTCTTC
size: -; J: TRBJ2-3; V: TRBV28; D: TRBD2; CDR3: CASRGGADTQYF; DNA: TGTGCCAGCAGGGGGGGGGCAGATACGCAGTATTTT
size: -; J: TRBJ2-7; V: TRBV5-1; D: -; CDR3: CASSSARASGEQYF; DNA: TGCGCCAGCAGCTCTGCCAGGGCCTCTGGCGAGCAGTACTTC
size: -; J: TRBJ1-5; V: TRBV6-6; D: -; CDR3: CASSGRGSNQPQHF; DNA: TGTGCCAGCAGCGGCAGGGGAAGCAATCAGCCCCAGCATTTT
size: -; J: TRBJ1-5; V: TRBV23-1; D: TRBD1; CDR3: CASSQSGDRRLNQPQHF; DNA: TGCGCCAGCAGTCAATCGGGGGACAGGAGACTTAATCAGCCCCAGCATTTT
size: -; J: TRBJ1-1; V: TRBV28; D: TRBD1; CDR3: CAGKGAGGGNTEAFF; DNA: TGTGCCGGCAAGGGGGCAGGGGGCGGGAACACTGAAGCTTTCTTT
size: -; J: TRBJ1-1; V: TRBV3-1/TRBV3-2; D: -; CDR3: CASSRGAEAFF; DNA: TGTGCCAGCAGCCGGGGGGCTGAAGCTTTCTTT
size: -; J: TRBJ2-7; V: TRBV25-1; D: -; CDR3: CASSDPLYEQYF; DNA: TGTGCCAGCAGTGATCCTCTCTACGAGCAGTACTTC
size: -; J: TRBJ2-7; V: TRBV4-1; D: TRBD1; CDR3: CASSRTGEKGQYF; DNA: TGCGCCAGCAGCCGGACAGGGGAAAAGGGGCAGTACTTC
size: -; J: TRBJ1-2; V: TRBV30; D: -; CDR3: CAWMDINYGYTF; DNA: TGTGCCTGGATGGACATCAACTATGGCTACACCTTC
size: few; J: TRBJ1-1; V: TRBV10-2; D: -; CDR3: CASLLHPNTEAFF; DNA: TGCGCCAGCTTATTACACCCGAACACTGAAGCTTTCTTT
size: -; J: TRBJ1-1; V: TRBV7-9; D: -; CDR3: CASSYAGNTEAFF; DNA: TGTGCCAGCAGCTACGCAGGTAACACTGAAGCTTTCTTT
size: few; J: TRBJ1-4; V: TRBV10-3; D: -; CDR3: CAISRGAGEKLFF; DNA: TGTGCCATCAGTCGTGGGGCAGGAGAAAAACTGTTTTTT
size: few; J: TRBJ1-6; V: TRBV2; D: TRBD1; CDR3: CACQQGARSPLHF; DNA: TGTGCCTGCCAACAGGGGGCACGTTCACCCCTCCACTTT
size: -; J: TRBJ1-5; V: TRBV3-1/TRBV3-2; D: -; CDR3: CASSQGTEANQPQHF; DNA: TGTGCCAGCAGCCAAGGAACAGAAGCCAATCAGCCCCAGCATTTT
size: -; J: TRBJ1-4; V: TRBV5-1; D: TRBD1; CDR3: CASNFAGTGDEKLFF; DNA: TGCGCCAGCAACTTCGCCGGGACAGGGGATGAAAAACTGTTTTTT
size: -; J: TRBJ1-2; V: TRBV15; D: -; CDR3: CATSRDDSNYGYTF; DNA: TGTGCCACCAGCCGAGATGACAGTAACTATGGCTACACCTTC
size: -; J: TRBJ1-4; V: TRBV28; D: TRBD1; CDR3: CASSLQGNREKLFF; DNA: TGTGCCAGCAGCCTACAGGGGAATAGAGAAAAACTGTTTTTT
size: -; J: TRBJ2-5; V: TRBV7-9; D: TRBD2; CDR3: CASSRLAGAGETQYF; DNA: TGTGCCAGCAGCCGACTAGCGGGGGCGGGAGAGACCCAGTACTTC
size: -; J: TRBJ2-2; V: TRBV5-1; D: -; CDR3: CASSSSGALNTGELFF; DNA: TGCGCCAGCAGCTCGTCAGGGGCCTTAAACACCGGGGAGCTGTTTTTT
size: -; J: TRBJ2-1; V: TRBV5-8; D: TRBD2; CDR3: CASSKGLAVDNEQFF; DNA: TGTGCCAGCAGCAAGGGACTAGCGGTCGACAATGAGCAGTTCTTC
size: -; J: TRBJ1-4; V: TRBV5-1; D: -; CDR3: CASSLNLNEKLFF; DNA: TGCGCCAGCAGCTTGAATCTTAATGAAAAACTGTTTTTT
size: once; J: TRBJ2-1; V: TRBV11-2; D: -; CDR3: CASSFTDSPLYNEQFF; DNA: TGTGCCAGCAGCTTCACCGACAGCCCGCTCTACAATGAGCAGTTCTTC
size: -; J: TRBJ2-6; V: TRBV4-1; D: TRBD1; CDR3: CASSPAGTGYSGANVLTF; DNA: TGCGCCAGCAGCCCAGCAGGGACAGGGTACTCTGGGGCCAACGTCCTGACTTTC
size: -; J: TRBJ2-1; V: TRBV12-3/TRBV12-4; D: -; CDR3: CASSLTEKGEQFF; DNA: TGTGCCAGCAGTTTAACTGAGAAGGGGGAGCAGTTCTTC
size: -; J: TRBJ1-2; V: TRBV5-5; D: TRBD1; CDR3: CASSLGQGKDYGYTF; DNA: TGTGCCAGCAGCTTGGGACAGGGGAAAGACTATGGCTACACCTTC
size: once; J: TRBJ1-2; V: TRBV6-5; D: TRBD1; CDR3: CASSTDRARDGYTF; DNA: TGTGCCAGCAGTACCGACAGGGCGAGGGATGGCTACACCTTC
size: -; J: TRBJ2-7; V: TRBV5-4; D: TRBD2; CDR3: CASSLGGLAGGYEQYF; DNA: TGTGCCAGCAGCTTGGGAGGTCTGGCGGGGGGCTACGAGCAGTACTTC
size: once; J: TRBJ2-7; V: TRBV28; D: -; CDR3: CASSPTAQGPYEQYF; DNA: TGTGCCAGCAGTCCAACTGCCCAGGGCCCCTACGAGCAGTACTTC
size: -; J: TRBJ1-1; V: TRBV7-7; D: -; CDR3: CASSSRDKGVNTEAFF; DNA: TGTGCCAGCAGCTCAAGGGATAAGGGGGTGAACACTGAAGCTTTCTTT
size: -; J: TRBJ2-4; V: TRBV28; D: -; CDR3: CASSRQLAKNIQYF; DNA: TGTGCCAGCAGCAGACAGCTAGCCAAAAACATTCAGTACTTC
size: -; J: TRBJ2-2; V: TRBV6-1; D: -; CDR3: CASSERGRTGELFF; DNA: TGTGCCAGCAGTGAACGGGGGAGGACCGGGGAGCTGTTTTTT
size: -; J: TRBJ1-1; V: TRBV30; D: TRBD1; CDR3: CAWSVRDRSEAFF; DNA: TGTGCCTGGAGTGTAAGGGACAGGAGTGAAGCTTTCTTT
size: -; J: TRBJ2-5; V: TRBV4-1; D: TRBD2; CDR3: CASSQGGLAVQETQYF; DNA: TGCGCCAGCAGCCAAGGGGGACTAGCGGTCCAAGAGACCCAGTACTTC
size: -; J: TRBJ2-5; V: TRBV30; D: -; CDR3: CAWSGGSLQETQYF; DNA: TGTGCCTGGAGTGGTGGGAGCTTACAAGAGACCCAGTACTTC
size: -; J: TRBJ2-5; V: TRBV28; D: TRBD1; CDR3: CASSHSGTVDQETQYF; DNA: TGTGCCAGCAGTCACTCCGGGACAGTTGACCAAGAGACCCAGTACTTC
size: -; J: TRBJ2-1; V: TRBV5-1; D: TRBD1; CDR3: CASSGTGVGNEQFF; DNA: TGCGCCAGCAGCGGAACAGGGGTTGGAAATGAGCAGTTCTTC
size: -; J: TRBJ2-2; V: TRBV28; D: TRBD2; CDR3: CASLAGGPSVGELFF; DNA: TGTGCCAGCTTAGCGGGGGGGCCATCGGTCGGGGAGCTGTTTTTT
size: -; J: TRBJ2-2; V: TRBV5-1; D: TRBD1; CDR3: CASSRTGLAGELFF; DNA: TGCGCCAGCAGCCGGACAGGGCTGGCCGGGGAGCTGTTTTTT